This TCR beta chain came from a study of blood T cell repertoires in COVID-19. From germline, CDR1 is SGDLS and CDR2 YYNGEE. The CDR3 extends over 15 amino acids. The J segment lost 2 bases and the V segment lost 2 bases, leaving 5 bases of the junction unmatched. Clones were read by immunoSEQ multiplex PCR, and TCRdb kept only the in-frame ones, dropping some. The table shows roughly 150,000 clones, with 80% to 85% occurring only once. The sequenced sample consisted of PBMCs or T cells enriched from blood (not recorded which). The gene calls are TRBV9 and TRBJ2-7, with 9 nucleotides matching TRBD2. The clonotype comes from a man between 65 and 79 years old who had been exposed to COVID-19. As DNA, the CDR3 is TGTGCCAGCAGCGTGTCTAGCGGGGAGGCCTACGAGCAGTACTTC. Amino acids: CASSVSSGEAYEQYF.